The 20 T cell receptor beta chains below come from one sample, sequenced in a study of glioma-infiltrating T cells after dendritic cell vaccination. Clones were sequenced by immunoSEQ multiplex PCR, and TCRdb holds only the in-frame ones, with some missing. The sample records about 30,000 clones, roughly 90% being singletons. The sample was blood, taken before dendritic cell vaccination. These receptors originate from a human donor with glioblastoma.

The chain combines TRBV5-5 with TRBJ2-5; tentative D call: TRBD1 (6 bases). The CDR3 is made up of 16 amino acids. Germline V gives CDR1 SGHKS, CDR2 YYEKEE (reference sequence). Trimming left V 5 bases short and J 1 base short, with 18 bases between. The CDR3 DNA follows: TGTGCCAGCAGTCTCGTCTACGGACAGTTCCAAGAGACCCAGTACTTC. This codes for CASSLVYGQFQETQYF.

The chain recombines TRBV10-2 with TRBJ2-2; 12 bases map to TRBD1. The CDR3 is 15 residues long. V trimming: 5 bases; J trimming: 6 bases; junction bases outside the gene matches: 4. Germline lookup yields CDR1 WSHSY and CDR2 SAAADI. The CDR3 protein is CASSPGTGGSGELFF. The CDR3 DNA reads as TGCGCCAGCAGTCCCGGGACAGGGGGCTCCGGGGAGCTGTTTTTT.

This sequence joins TRBV4-1 and TRBJ1-2; the D is unclear. The CDR3 spans 13 residues. Germline-derived CDR1 and CDR2 are MGHRA and YSYEKL. Trimming removed 2 bases from V and 5 bases from J, with 9 bases in between. This CDR3 reads CASSQNEGYGYTF. In nucleotides, the CDR3 is TGCGCCAGCAGCCAAAATGAGGGTTATGGCTACACCTTC.

The V gene is TRBV6-6, the J gene TRBJ2-7; 12 nucleotides align to TRBD1. With V trimmed by 6 bases and J by 4 bases, 7 bases remained unmatched. Germline lookup yields CDR1 MNHNY and CDR2 SVGAGI (reference sequence). The CDR3 extends over 15 amino acids. CDR3 residues: CASRETGQGAYEQYF. The CDR3 DNA sequence: TGTGCCAGCAGGGAGACGGGACAGGGGGCTTACGAGCAGTACTTC.

The rearrangement links TRBV7-6 to TRBJ1-6; 7 bases fit TRBD1. Trimming removed 5 bases from V and 6 bases from J; junction bases left unmatched: 4. CDR1 is SGHVS and CDR2 is FNYEAQ in the germline V gene. The CDR3 length is 14 residues. This CDR3 is CASSTGQINSPLHF. CDR3 DNA sequence: TGTGCCAGCAGCACGGGACAGATTAATTCACCCCTCCACTTT.

CDR3 in DNA: TGTGCCAGCAGAGATCGGGGGAGCACAGATACGCAGTATTTT. Translated: CASRDRGSTDTQYF. This rearrangement joins TRBV6-6 to TRBJ2-3; possible D gene TRBD2, 6 bases. V was cut by 6 bases and J by 0 bases, with 10 bases left in between. CDR3 length equals 14 residues. Germline V gene lookup returns CDR1 MNHNY and CDR2 SVGAGI (reference sequence).

The V gene is TRBV4-2, the J gene TRBJ1-2; D possibly corresponds to TRBD1 (6 bases). Per the germline V gene, CDR1 is LGHNA and CDR2 is YNFKEQ. This CDR3 comprises 13 residues. V lost 4 bases to trimming and J lost 4 bases, with 10 bases between them. The CDR3 spells CASSPGHSYGYTF. The DNA of the CDR3 is TGTGCCAGCAGCCCGGGACATTCCTATGGCTACACCTTC.

The chain couples TRBV19 to TRBJ2-1; D gene uncertain. The CDR3 contains 13 residues. Trimming took off 8 bases at V and 0 bases at J, with 8 bases between the two ends. The germline V gene has CDR1 LNHDA and CDR2 SQIVND (reference sequence). The CDR3 DNA sequence: TGTGCCAGTGGTTCCTACTCCTACAATGAGCAGTTCTTC. Translation: CASGSYSYNEQFF.

V and J are TRBV6-6 and TRBJ1-2, with D uncertain. Germline V gene lookup returns CDR1 MNHNY and CDR2 SVGAGI (reference sequence). With 10 bases removed from V and 8 bases from J, the gap between germline ends came to 11 bases. The length of the CDR3 is 10 residues. CDR3 residues: CATLYRGYTF. CDR3 DNA sequence: TGTGCCACCCTATACCGGGGCTACACCTTC.

V usage is TRBV7-9 and J usage is TRBJ1-1; 10 positions match TRBD1. Looked up from germline, CDR1 is SEHNR and CDR2 is FQNEAQ (reference sequence). V was clipped by 5 bases and J by 0 bases; unmatched bases: 9. This CDR3 contains 17 residues. Here the CDR3 DNA reads TGTGCCAGCAGCCGGGACAGGGGATTGCCTATGAACACTGAAGCTTTCTTT. This encodes CASSRDRGLPMNTEAFF. The variable domain in full, with the rest retrieved from reference TRBV7-9 and TRBJ1-1, is DTGVSQNPRHKITKRGQNVTFRCDPISEHNRLYWYRQTLGQGPEFLTYFQNEAQLEKSRLLSDRFSAERPKGSFSTLEIQRTEQGDSAMYLCASSRDRGLPMNTEAFFGQGTRLTVV.

The gene calls are TRBV19 and TRBJ1-1, with D maybe TRBD1 (5 bases). V lost 7 bases to trimming and J lost 4 bases, with 22 bases between them. This CDR3 region has 16 residues. Germline V CDR1 and CDR2: LNHDA, SQIVND (reference sequence). This CDR3 reads CASTPSLGGASTEAFF. DNA of the CDR3: TGTGCCAGTACTCCCTCATTGGGGGGTGCGAGCACTGAAGCTTTCTTT.

This rearrangement joins TRBV7-2 to TRBJ2-3; 7 bases are shared with TRBD2. The CDR3 has 14 amino acids. Germline CDR1 SGHTA, CDR2 FQGNSA. V lost 5 bases to trimming and J lost 4 bases; unmatched junction nucleotides: 6. CDR3 DNA: TGTGCCAGCAGCCCAGCTAGCGGCTCAGATACGCAGTATTTT. Its translation is CASSPASGSDTQYF. The full variable domain, completed using reference TRBV7-2 and TRBJ2-3, is GAGVSQSPSNKVTEKGKDVELRCDPISGHTALYWYRQSLGQGLEFLIYFQGNSAPDKSGLPSDRFSAERTGGSVSTLTIQRTQQEDSAVYLCASSPASGSDTQYFGPGTRLTVL.

The table lists this clone with a count of one. This chain uses TRBV2 with TRBJ2-3; 7 positions agree with TRBD2. V lost 7 bases, J lost 2 bases, and 6 bases stayed unmatched. This CDR3 is built from 14 residues. CDR1 and CDR2 from the germline V gene are SNHLY and FYNNEI. CDR3 amino acids: CASNLAGSTDTQYF. CDR3 in DNA: TGTGCCAGCAATTTAGCGGGCTCCACAGATACGCAGTATTTT. Based on the CDR3 plus reference TRBV2 and TRBJ2-3, the full variable domain is EPEVTQTPSHQVTQMGQEVILRCVPISNHLYFYWYRQILGQKVEFLVSFYNNEISEKSEIFDDQFSVERPDGSNFTLKIRSTKLEDSAMYFCASNLAGSTDTQYFGPGTRLTVL.

V gene TRBV2 combines with J gene TRBJ1-5, with 7 bases matching TRBD1. V was clipped by 8 bases and J by 3 bases; unmatched bases: 4. Germline loops: CDR1 SNHLY, CDR2 FYNNEI. This CDR3 has 13 residues. The CDR3 DNA is TGTGCCAGCCGGGGACAGATCAATCAGCCCCAGCATTTT. Amino acid sequence: CASRGQINQPQHF.

Concerning this clone: Other nucleotide sequences from this sample produce the same CDR3. The chain combines TRBV7-9 with TRBJ2-5, with D maybe TRBD2 (6 bases). V lost 1 base, J lost 4 bases, and 7 bases lay in between. This CDR3 spans 13 amino acids. Germline CDR1 is SEHNR and CDR2 is FQNEAQ (reference sequence). The CDR3 coding sequence is TGTGCCAGCAGCTTAGGGGGAGGAGAGACCCAGTACTTC. The encoded protein is CASSLGGGETQYF.

The chain joins TRBV5-1 to TRBJ1-4; the D gene is possibly TRBD1 (5 bases). The germline V gene encodes CDR1 SGHRS and CDR2 YFSETQ. V lost 3 bases, J lost 8 bases, and 14 bases lay in between. This CDR3 has 14 amino acids. The CDR3 DNA sequence: TGCGCCAGCAGCTCCGGGACGGAGGGAGAAAAACTGTTTTTT. This encodes CASSSGTEGEKLFF.

This clone was observed once. The rearrangement joins TRBV10-3 to TRBJ1-2; D is ambiguous. CDR3 length: 16 residues. V was shortened by 3 bases and J by 2 bases, with 16 bases between the two germline ends. Germline CDR1 reads ENHRY; CDR2 reads SYGVKD. The CDR3 reads CAISDTRERNNYGYTF. For the CDR3, the DNA is TGTGCCATCAGTGACACACGGGAGAGGAACAACTATGGCTACACCTTC.

V usage is TRBV21-1 and J usage is TRBJ2-7; the table's D call TRBD1 went unverified against the DNA. TRBV21-1 is a known pseudogene. This CDR3 spans 14 amino acids. The CDR3 reads CASSGKGTDYEQYF. The CDR3 DNA reads as TGTGCCAGCAGCGGTAAAGGAACAGACTACGAGCAGTACTTC.

This chain uses TRBV6-6 with TRBJ1-1, with D maybe TRBD1 (6 bases). This CDR3 region has 12 residues. Germline loops: CDR1 MNHNY, CDR2 SVGAGI (reference sequence). Trimming removed 6 bases from V and 5 bases from J, with 10 bases in between. CDR3 nucleotides: TGTGCCAGCAGGCGCCAGGGGACTGAAGCTTTCTTT. This gives the protein CASRRQGTEAFF.

This clone was recorded only once. The chain is built from TRBV5-1 and TRBJ1-3; D uncertain. V dropped 0 bases and J dropped 2 bases, with 12 bases sitting between them. CDR1 and CDR2 (germline): SGHRS, YFSETQ. CDR3 size: 16 residues. The CDR3 region has the DNA TGCGCCAGCAGCTTGGATGTCACACAACCTGGAAACACCATATATTTT. It translates to CASSLDVTQPGNTIYF.